The present TCR beta chain was sequenced within a study of blood T cell repertoires in COVID-19. Study information: Samples came from the United States, Italy and Spain, spanning acute and convalescent COVID-19.

A single count supports this clone. Libraries were prepared by immunoSEQ multiplex PCR; TCRdb keeps only in-frame clonotypes and omits some of them. Of 200,000 to 300,000 clones listed, 84% are singletons. V was clipped by 4 bases and J by 3 bases; unmatched bases: 6. Per germline, CDR1 SQVTM and CDR2 ANQGSEA. The CDR3 consists of 13 residues. Material for sequencing was peripheral blood. V usage is TRBV29-1 and J usage is TRBJ2-7; TRBD1 matches 7 bases. The clonotype comes from a man aged 50 to 60 with acute or convalescent COVID-19. CDR3: CSVGRQGIYEQYF. The CDR3 DNA reads TGCAGCGTTGGGCGACAGGGTATCTACGAGCAGTACTTC.